Listed here are 3 T cell receptor beta chains from one sample, sequenced in a study of identical twins. MiXCR was run by TCRdb on the 5' RACE reads, yielding one entry per CDR3 protein. The table records 350,000 to 400,000 distinct CDR3 sequences, about 10% of them present only once. Specimen: naive T cells sorted from blood. These receptors were obtained from a woman aged 50 to 60 in good health.

This chain's CDR3 is CASSLDRSAEAFF. CDR3 bases: TGTGCCAGCAGCTTAGATCGGAGTGCTGAAGCTTTCTTT. This chain uses TRBV11-2 with TRBJ1-1; D is undetermined. V was pared by 0 bases and J by 6 bases, with 8 bases between. From germline, CDR1 is SGHAT and CDR2 FQNNGV. The CDR3 is made up of 13 amino acids.

This clonotype was observed many times. The chain's CDR3 is CASSLPGGEYTSGNTIYF. The CDR3 DNA is TGCGCCAGCAGCTTGCCCGGTGGGGAGTATACTTCTGGAAACACCATATATTTT. The rearrangement uses TRBV5-1 and TRBJ1-3; unclear D gene. Per germline, CDR1 SGHRS and CDR2 YFSETQ. The CDR3 totals 18 residues. Trimming pared 1 base from V and 1 base from J, leaving 18 bases between.

This clonotype has just a few counts. The chain links TRBV6-5 to TRBJ2-1; D not resolved. The germline V gene encodes CDR1 MNHEY and CDR2 SVGAGI. Trimming took 4 bases from V and 7 from J, leaving 8 bases between them. The CDR3 loop spans 12 amino acids. CDR3 protein: CASSSPKNEQFF. The CDR3 DNA sequence: TGTGCCAGCAGTTCGCCTAAGAATGAGCAGTTCTTC.